Here is one T cell receptor (beta chain) with its context. The antigen is not known. A quantitative 5'-RACE method, one with molecular barcodes, was used to make TCR beta libraries. TCRdb reprocessed the 5' RACE reads with MiXCR, giving one entry per CDR3 protein. Among approximately 42,000 distinct CDR3 sequences listed, 9.5% to 11% were seen once. Germline CDR1 reads SGHVS; CDR2 reads FNYEAQ. Trimming removed 1 base at V and 4 bases at J, with 11 bases between. The CDR3 contains 15 residues. The data derive from a study of CD8 T cells in ankylosing spondylitis. Study results and caveats: A motif of 7 or 8 highly homologous TCR beta variants was seen as apparently characteristic of ankylosing spondylitis blood.

The rearrangement links TRBV7-6 to TRBJ2-1, with a weak D call TRBD2 (7 bases). This receptor was obtained from a male donor with ankylosing spondylitis or in good health (not recorded which). The source material was blood, either unsorted or a sorted T cell fraction (not recorded which). DNA of the CDR3: TGTGCCAGCAGCTTAGGGGGGGGCGCGTACAATGAGCAGTTCTTC. Its protein is CASSLGGGAYNEQFF.